The source of this T cell receptor beta chain is a study of shared clonotypes between healthy human individuals. DNA from unsorted PBMC was sequenced on ten immunoSEQ deep assay plates. Assay: immunoSEQ multiplex PCR; the TCRdb copy retains only in-frame clones and omits some. The data contain about half a million clones, about 78% of them singletons. There are 16 residues in the CDR3. Between the trimmed V and J ends, which lost 2 bases and 2 bases, there was a span of 13 bases. Per the germline V gene, CDR1 is SGHTA and CDR2 is FQGTGA. The genes are TRBV7-3 and TRBJ2-1, with D possibly TRBD1 on 5 matching bases. The sample taken for sequencing was PBMCs. This TCR came from a middle-aged woman in good health. Some clones in this sample may be carry-over from other donors' samples. CDR3 coding DNA: TGTGCCAGCAGCTTAGGGGTGACAGTAGCCTACAATGAGCAGTTCTTC. It translates to CASSLGVTVAYNEQFF.